This T cell receptor (beta chain) derives from a study of shared clonotypes between healthy human individuals. V lost 4 bases to trimming and J lost 7 bases, with 14 bases between them. The V gene's germline CDR1 is SGHRS and CDR2 YFSETQ. The CDR3 consists of 14 residues. Repertoires were generated with immunoSEQ multiplex PCR, while TCRdb's copy carries only in-frame clones and drops some. The sample includes around 330,000 clones, approximately 79% of them seen just once. The chain employs TRBV5-1 and TRBJ1-4; D perhaps matches TRBD1 (5 bases). The specimen was memory CD4+ T cells sorted from blood. Subset specified: CD45RA-negative fraction. The TCR originated in a man under 40 in good health. CDR3 sequence reads: CASSRRQSGEKLFF. CDR3 nucleotides: TGCGCCAGCAGCAGAAGACAGTCAGGTGAAAAACTGTTTTTT.